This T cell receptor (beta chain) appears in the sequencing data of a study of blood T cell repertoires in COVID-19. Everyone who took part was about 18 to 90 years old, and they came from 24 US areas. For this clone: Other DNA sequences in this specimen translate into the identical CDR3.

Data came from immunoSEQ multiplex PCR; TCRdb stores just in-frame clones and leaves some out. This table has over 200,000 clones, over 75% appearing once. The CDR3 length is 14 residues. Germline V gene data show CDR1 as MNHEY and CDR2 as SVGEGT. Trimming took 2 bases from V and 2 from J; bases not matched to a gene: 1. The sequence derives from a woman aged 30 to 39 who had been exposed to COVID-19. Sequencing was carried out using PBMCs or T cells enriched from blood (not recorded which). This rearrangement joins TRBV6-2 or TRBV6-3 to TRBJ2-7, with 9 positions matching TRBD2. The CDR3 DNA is TGTGCCAGCAGTTACGCGGGAGGGGCCTACGAGCAGTACTTC. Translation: CASSYAGGAYEQYF.